Following are 8 T cell receptor beta chains from one sample sequenced in a study of blood T cell repertoires in COVID-19. Profiled with immunoSEQ multiplex PCR; TCRdb holds only in-frame clones, not every one. The sample carries about 200,000 clones, approximately 88% recorded once. Material: peripheral blood. The source of these receptors is a man between 35 and 55 years old with acute or convalescent COVID-19.

The chain's CDR3 is CASSNLQGINEKLFF. CDR3 DNA: TGCGCCAGCAGCAATTTACAGGGTATAAATGAAAAACTGTTTTTT. The rearrangement joins TRBV5-1 to TRBJ1-4, with D possibly being TRBD1 (6 bases). The V gene lost 4 bases and the J gene lost 5 bases, with 15 bases spanning the gap. Germline lookup yields CDR1 SGHRS and CDR2 YFSETQ. CDR3 size: 15 residues. The complete variable domain, with remaining parts taken from reference TRBV5-1 and TRBJ1-4, reads KAGVTQTPRYLIKTRGQQVTLSCSPISGHRSVSWYQQTPGQGLQFLFEYFSETQRNKGNFPGRFSGRQFSNSRSEMNVSTLELGDSALYLCASSNLQGINEKLFFGSGTQLSVL.

CDR3: CASSSSAGRNEKLFF. CDR3 nucleotides: TGCGCCAGCAGCTCTTCAGCAGGGAGGAATGAAAAACTGTTTTTT. The rearrangement links TRBV5-1 to TRBJ1-4, with D maybe TRBD1 (5 bases). Germline V lookup: CDR1 SGHRS, CDR2 YFSETQ. The length of the CDR3 is 15 residues. Trimming took 3 bases from V and 5 from J, leaving 14 bases between them.

This chain uses TRBV28 with TRBJ1-4; D might be TRBD1 (6 bases). The germline V and J ends were trimmed by 4 bases and 8 bases, with 11 bases remaining between them. Germline V gives CDR1 MDHEN, CDR2 SYDVKM. This CDR3 spans 13 amino acids. The CDR3 loop reads CASSWGHGEKLFF. CDR3 sequence (DNA): TGTGCCAGCAGTTGGGGACATGGGGAAAAACTGTTTTTT.

In this sample, this clone turned up once. The rearrangement links TRBV25-1 to TRBJ2-1, with 12 positions matching TRBD2. V gave up 5 bases and J gave up 8 bases; unmatched junction bases: 7. The CDR3 covers 15 residues. Germline V gene data show CDR1 as MGHDK and CDR2 as SYGVNS. In DNA form, the CDR3 reads TGTGCCAGCAGTTCGACTAGCGGGAGATCTCATGAGCAGTTCTTC. Protein sequence: CASSSTSGRSHEQFF.

This clone was counted a single time. CDR3 DNA sequence: TGTGCCAGCAGTCCCTTGGGGGGGGTCGATGGCTACACCTTC. Its translation: CASSPLGGVDGYTF. The rearrangement links TRBV2 to TRBJ1-2; D is possibly TRBD1 (5 bases). V was pared by 5 bases and J by 6 bases, with 16 bases between. This CDR3 contains 14 residues. CDR1 and CDR2 from the germline V gene are SNHLY and FYNNEI.

V is TRBV4-2 and J is TRBJ2-5; tentative D call: TRBD2 (5 bases). The CDR3 contains 16 residues. Trimming pared 2 bases from V and 5 bases from J, leaving 18 bases between. From germline, CDR1 is LGHNA and CDR2 YNFKEQ. The CDR3 spells CASSQQAIPTGETQYF. For the CDR3, the DNA is TGTGCCAGCAGCCAACAGGCAATACCGACGGGGGAGACCCAGTACTTC.

The chain carries TRBV5-1 and TRBJ2-7; 9 bases are a match to TRBD2. The CDR3 extends over 15 amino acids. Germline lookup yields CDR1 SGHRS and CDR2 YFSETQ. Trimming took 0 bases from V and 5 from J; bases not matched to a gene: 6. CDR3 nucleotides: TGCGCCAGCAGCTTGGAGGCGGGAGGGACCGACGAGCAGTACTTC. Translation gives CASSLEAGGTDEQYF.

This chain joins TRBV18 and TRBJ2-6; D might be TRBD1 (5 bases). The CDR3 consists of 15 residues. Germline loops: CDR1 KGHSH, CDR2 LQKENI. Trimming pared 4 bases from V and 0 bases from J, leaving 7 bases between. The CDR3 here is CASSRQNSGANVLTF. The CDR3 DNA is TGTGCCAGCTCACGACAGAACTCTGGGGCCAACGTCCTGACTTTC.